This is a list of T cell receptor beta chains from one sample in a study of blood T cell repertoires in COVID-19. Here immunoSEQ multiplex PCR was the method, and the copy in TCRdb shows in-frame clones only, minus some. The data contain 90,000 to 110,000 clones, around 81% of them singletons. What was sequenced was peripheral blood. The receptors stem from a woman in her seventies with acute or convalescent COVID-19. The CDR3 runs from the conserved cysteine through the conserved F or W. Fields, in order: V gene, D gene, J gene, clone size, CDR3 DNA, CDR3 protein. A D gene is named only where the DNA matches it firmly. Clone size appears in some rows only: once, few, many, or a class for an expanded clone.

TRBV5-6,TRBD2,TRBJ2-7,few,TGTGCCAGCAGCTTGGGGCTAGCGGGCAACTACGAGCAGTACTTC,CASSLGLAGNYEQYF
TRBV10-2,NA,TRBJ1-1,NA,TGCGCCAGCAGTGAGCTCCAGGGAAGTGAAGCTTTCTTT,CASSELQGSEAFF
TRBV7-9,NA,TRBJ2-1,NA,TGTGCCAGCAGCTTCCGCCTGGCCGGCGGGAATGAGCAGTTCTTC,CASSFRLAGGNEQFF
TRBV3-1/TRBV3-2,NA,TRBJ2-7,once,TGTGCCAGCAGCCAGCCTGGGAGGGAGCAGTACTTC,CASSQPGREQYF
TRBV15,TRBD1,TRBJ1-2,NA,TGTGCCACCAGCGGACAGGGTTCTAACTATGGCTACACCTTC,CATSGQGSNYGYTF
TRBV6-5,NA,TRBJ1-4,once,TGTGCCAGCAGTTCCAGACAGCCCGTTAATGAAAAACTGTTTTTT,CASSSRQPVNEKLFF
TRBV5-1,TRBD1,TRBJ1-4,few,TGCGCCAGCAGCTTGGGCCAGGGGGCAACTAATGAAAAACTGTTTTTT,CASSLGQGATNEKLFF
TRBV19,TRBD1,TRBJ1-1,NA,TGTGCCAGTACCACCGGGACAGCTAACACTGAAGCTTTCTTT,CASTTGTANTEAFF
TRBV5-8,TRBD1,TRBJ1-2,NA,TGTGCCAGCAGCTTACAGGGGGCGGATTCTTATGGCTACACCTTC,CASSLQGADSYGYTF
TRBV6-4,NA,TRBJ1-1,NA,TGTGCCAGCAGTGACTCATTCGGGAGGGGAGCTTTCTTT,CASSDSFGRGAFF
TRBV19,NA,TRBJ1-1,NA,TGTGCCAGTAGGAAGACAGCTTCCCAAATGAACACTGAAGCTTTCTTT,CASRKTASQMNTEAFF
TRBV25-1,TRBD1,TRBJ1-2,NA,TGTGCCAGCAGTGAAGTGGGGGGACAGACTTCCTATGGCTACACCTTC,CASSEVGGQTSYGYTF
TRBV3-1/TRBV3-2,NA,TRBJ1-3,NA,TGTGCCAGCAGCCCACAGGGCTACTCTGGAAACACCATATATTTT,CASSPQGYSGNTIYF
TRBV19,TRBD1,TRBJ1-1,NA,TGTGCCAGTAGTACGGGACAGATGAACACTGAAGCTTTCTTT,CASSTGQMNTEAFF
TRBV7-6,TRBD1,TRBJ2-1,NA,TGTGCCAGCAGCTTAGTGACAGGGGACAATGAGCAGTTCTTC,CASSLVTGDNEQFF
TRBV27,TRBD2,TRBJ2-7,NA,TGTGCCAGCAGTTCCCGCGGGGGGACCTACGAGCAGTACTTC,CASSSRGGTYEQYF
TRBV28,NA,TRBJ1-1,NA,TGTGCCAGCAGTTTAGGGCAAACGGTTGCTTTCTTT,CASSLGQTVAFF
TRBV28,TRBD1,TRBJ1-1,once,TGTGCCAGCAGTTCCCGAGACAGGGAGTTT,CASSSRDREF
TRBV5-4,NA,TRBJ2-7,NA,TGTGCCAGCAGCCACTACGAGCAGTACTTC,CASSHYEQYF
TRBV5-1,NA,TRBJ2-3,NA,TGCGCCAGCAGCGGGGGAGGGGGAAGCACAGATACGCAGTATTTT,CASSGGGGSTDTQYF
TRBV6-1,NA,TRBJ1-5,NA,TGTGCCAGCAGTGAACTGCGAGTAGAGCCCCAGCATTTT,CASSELRVEPQHF
TRBV10-3,NA,TRBJ1-3,NA,TGTGCCACCGACAGCGACTCTGGAAACACCATATATTTT,CATDSDSGNTIYF
TRBV3-1/TRBV3-2,TRBD2,TRBJ2-3,once,TGTGCCAGCAGCCAAGATTGGGGACTACCAGATACGCAGTATTTT,CASSQDWGLPDTQYF
TRBV9,TRBD2,TRBJ2-1,NA,TGTGCCAGCAGCGGCGGGAGTCCCCACTTTGTTACCTACAATGAGCAGTTCTTC,CASSGGSPHFVTYNEQFF
TRBV5-1,NA,TRBJ2-7,NA,TGCGCCAGCAGCGTCGATCCCGGGACACCTTACGAGCAGTACTTC,CASSVDPGTPYEQYF
TRBV6-5,TRBD1,TRBJ1-2,few,TGTGCCAGCACGACAGGGGGGATCTATGGCTACACCTTC,CASTTGGIYGYTF
TRBV6-2/TRBV6-3,TRBD2,TRBJ2-2,NA,TGTGCCAGCAACCCGGGACTAGCGGAGAACACCGGGGAGCTGTTTTTT,CASNPGLAENTGELFF
TRBV12-3/TRBV12-4,NA,TRBJ1-2,NA,TGTGCCAGCAACCGGAGGGGAAACTATGGCTACACCTTC,CASNRRGNYGYTF
TRBV10-3,NA,TRBJ2-6,NA,TGTGCCATCAGTCCTCAGTCAAGACACCTCTCTGGGGCCAACGTCCTGACTTTC,CAISPQSRHLSGANVLTF